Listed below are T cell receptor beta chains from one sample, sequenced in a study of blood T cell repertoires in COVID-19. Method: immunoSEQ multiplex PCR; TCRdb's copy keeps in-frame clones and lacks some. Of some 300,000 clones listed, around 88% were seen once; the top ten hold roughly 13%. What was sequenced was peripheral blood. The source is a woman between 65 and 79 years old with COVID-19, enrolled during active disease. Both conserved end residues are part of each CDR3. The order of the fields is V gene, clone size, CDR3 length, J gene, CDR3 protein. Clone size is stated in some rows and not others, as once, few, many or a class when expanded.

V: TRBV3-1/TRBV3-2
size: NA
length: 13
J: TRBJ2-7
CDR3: CASSHPGLGEQYF

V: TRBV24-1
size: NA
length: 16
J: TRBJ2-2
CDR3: CATSDPGTANTGELFF

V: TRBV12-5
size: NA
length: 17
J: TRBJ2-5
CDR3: CASGDPTSGGTQETQYF

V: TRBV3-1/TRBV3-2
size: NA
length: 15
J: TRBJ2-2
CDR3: CASSQDRDSPRELFF

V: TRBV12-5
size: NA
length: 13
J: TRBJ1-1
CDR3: CASGLVGGTEAFF

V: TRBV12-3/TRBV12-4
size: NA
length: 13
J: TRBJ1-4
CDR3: CASSTAAEGKLFF

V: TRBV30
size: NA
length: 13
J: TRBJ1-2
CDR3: CAWSVKSGRGYTF

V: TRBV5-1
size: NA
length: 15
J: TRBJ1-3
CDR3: CASSLVANSGNTIYF

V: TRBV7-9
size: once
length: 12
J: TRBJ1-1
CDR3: CASSLGGDQAFF

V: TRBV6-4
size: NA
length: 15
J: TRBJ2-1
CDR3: CASSDKPGGAGEQFF

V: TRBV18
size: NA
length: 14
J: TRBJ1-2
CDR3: CASSPWTGGESYTF

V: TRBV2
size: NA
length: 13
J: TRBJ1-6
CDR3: CASGEEGNSPLHF

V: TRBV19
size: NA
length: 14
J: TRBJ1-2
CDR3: CASSLGQRRYGYTF

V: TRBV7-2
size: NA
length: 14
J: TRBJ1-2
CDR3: CASSYPMPRDGYTF

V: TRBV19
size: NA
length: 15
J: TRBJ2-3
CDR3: CASSIELAVVDTQYF

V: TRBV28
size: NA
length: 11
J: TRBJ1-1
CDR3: CASSQDREAFF

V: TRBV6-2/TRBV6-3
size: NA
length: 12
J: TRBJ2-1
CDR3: CASSFGQPSRFF

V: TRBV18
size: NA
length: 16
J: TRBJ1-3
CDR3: CASSSTAQGAGNTIYF